This TCR beta chain was identified in a study of cytomegalovirus exposure and HLA in healthy donors. Study-level results: Earlier results showed most TCR beta V segments being productive about 90% or about 30% of the time.

The CDR3 runs to 15 residues. Germline loops: CDR1 SGHTA, CDR2 FQGTGA. V dropped 6 bases and J dropped 0 bases, with 12 bases sitting between them. PCR primers comprised 60 Vbeta and 13 Jbeta primers. This table comes from immunoSEQ multiplex PCR, and its TCRdb copy is limited to in-frame clones, with some not included. The sample has some 140,000 clones; around 70% are singletons. Comment on this clone: Its target is unknown.

The specimen was PBMCs. The TCR was taken from a man in his thirties or forties in good health and CMV-seronegative. This sequence joins TRBV7-3 and TRBJ2-1; D ambiguous. DNA for the CDR3: TGTGCCAGCAGAACCCACGGTGGCTCCTACAATGAGCAGTTCTTC. Encoded protein: CASRTHGGSYNEQFF.